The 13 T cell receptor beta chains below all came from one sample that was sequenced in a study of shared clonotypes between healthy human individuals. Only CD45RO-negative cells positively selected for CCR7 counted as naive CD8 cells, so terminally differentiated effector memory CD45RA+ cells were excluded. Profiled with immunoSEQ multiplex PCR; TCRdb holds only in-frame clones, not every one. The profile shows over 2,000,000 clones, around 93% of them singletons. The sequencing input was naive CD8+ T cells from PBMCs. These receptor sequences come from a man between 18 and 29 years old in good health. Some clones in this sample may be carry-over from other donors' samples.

CDR3 DNA sequence: TGTGCCAGCACCGACTCAGGTGACTTCAAGGTGAAAGGGACCTACGAGCAGTACTTC. Protein sequence: CASTDSGDFKVKGTYEQYF. The chain couples TRBV7-9 to TRBJ2-7; no clear D. V was clipped by 7 bases and J by 2 bases, with 30 bases between them. CDR1 and CDR2 (germline): SEHNR, FQNEAQ (reference sequence). The CDR3 loop spans 19 amino acids. Drawing the rest from reference TRBV7-9 and TRBJ2-7, the complete variable domain is DTGVSQNPRHKITKRGQNVTFRCDPISEHNRLYWYRQTLGQGPEFLTYFQNEAQLEKSRLLSDRFSAERPKGSFSTLEIQRTEQGDSAMYLCASTDSGDFKVKGTYEQYFGPGTRLTVT.

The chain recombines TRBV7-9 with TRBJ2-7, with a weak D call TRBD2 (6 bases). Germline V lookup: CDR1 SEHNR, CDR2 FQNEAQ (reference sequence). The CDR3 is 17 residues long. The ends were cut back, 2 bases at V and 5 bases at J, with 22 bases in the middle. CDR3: CASSLTDLPRDVNEQYF. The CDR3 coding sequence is TGTGCCAGCAGCTTAACGGACCTGCCGCGGGACGTGAACGAGCAGTACTTC. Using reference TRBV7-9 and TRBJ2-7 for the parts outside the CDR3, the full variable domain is DTGVSQNPRHKITKRGQNVTFRCDPISEHNRLYWYRQTLGQGPEFLTYFQNEAQLEKSRLLSDRFSAERPKGSFSTLEIQRTEQGDSAMYLCASSLTDLPRDVNEQYFGPGTRLTVT.

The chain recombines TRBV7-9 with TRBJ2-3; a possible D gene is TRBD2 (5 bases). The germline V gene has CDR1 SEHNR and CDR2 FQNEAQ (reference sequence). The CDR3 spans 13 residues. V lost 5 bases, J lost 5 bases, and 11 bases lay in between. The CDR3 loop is CASSILGRDTQYF. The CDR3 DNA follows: TGTGCCAGCAGCATCCTAGGGAGAGATACGCAGTATTTT.

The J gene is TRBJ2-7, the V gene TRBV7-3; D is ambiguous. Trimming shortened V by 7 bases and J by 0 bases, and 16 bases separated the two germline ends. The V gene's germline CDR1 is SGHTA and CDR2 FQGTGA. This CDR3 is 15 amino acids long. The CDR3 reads CASKAAVGNSYEQYF. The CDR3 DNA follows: TGTGCCAGCAAGGCCGCTGTGGGTAACTCCTACGAGCAGTACTTC.

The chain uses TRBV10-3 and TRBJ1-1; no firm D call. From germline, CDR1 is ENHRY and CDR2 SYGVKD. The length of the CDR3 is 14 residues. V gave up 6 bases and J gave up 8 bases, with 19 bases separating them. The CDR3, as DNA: TGTGCCATCAGGACAACTTCCAGTGACCGGGAAGCTTTCTTT. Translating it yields CAIRTTSSDREAFF.

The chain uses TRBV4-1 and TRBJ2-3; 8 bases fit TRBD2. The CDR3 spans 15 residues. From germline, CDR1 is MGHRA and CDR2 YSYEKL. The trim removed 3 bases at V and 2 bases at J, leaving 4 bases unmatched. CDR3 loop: CASSHGRANTDTQYF. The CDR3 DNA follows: TGCGCCAGCAGCCACGGGAGGGCCAACACAGATACGCAGTATTTT.

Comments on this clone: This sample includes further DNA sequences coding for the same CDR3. The CDR3 spells CASSLEGWSNQPQHF. The CDR3 region has the DNA TGTGCCAGCAGCTTAGAGGGGTGGAGCAATCAGCCCCAGCATTTT. The chain couples TRBV11-2 to TRBJ1-5; D gene ambiguous. Trimming shortened V by 0 bases and J by 1 base, and 7 bases separated the two germline ends. This CDR3 is 15 amino acids long. Germline V gives CDR1 SGHAT, CDR2 FQNNGV.

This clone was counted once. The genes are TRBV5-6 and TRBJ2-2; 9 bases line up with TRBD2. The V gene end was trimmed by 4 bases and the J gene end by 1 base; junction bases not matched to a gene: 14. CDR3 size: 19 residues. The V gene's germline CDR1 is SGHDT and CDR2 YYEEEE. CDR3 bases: TGTGCCAGCAGCCCGCGGGTGCGGGAGGGCCGTCGGAACACCGGGGAGCTGTTTTTT. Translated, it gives CASSPRVREGRRNTGELFF.

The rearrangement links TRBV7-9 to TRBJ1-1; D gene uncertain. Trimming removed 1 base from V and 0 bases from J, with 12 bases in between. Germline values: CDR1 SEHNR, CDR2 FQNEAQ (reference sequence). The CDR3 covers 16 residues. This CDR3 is CASSLEYTKMNTEAFF. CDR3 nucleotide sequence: TGTGCCAGCAGCTTAGAATACACGAAGATGAACACTGAAGCTTTCTTT.

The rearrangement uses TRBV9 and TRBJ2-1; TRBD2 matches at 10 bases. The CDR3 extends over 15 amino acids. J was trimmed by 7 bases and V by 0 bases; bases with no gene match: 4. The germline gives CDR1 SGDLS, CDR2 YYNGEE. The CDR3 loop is CASSVGASGRNEQFF. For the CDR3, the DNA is TGTGCCAGCAGCGTAGGCGCTAGCGGGAGAAATGAGCAGTTCTTC.

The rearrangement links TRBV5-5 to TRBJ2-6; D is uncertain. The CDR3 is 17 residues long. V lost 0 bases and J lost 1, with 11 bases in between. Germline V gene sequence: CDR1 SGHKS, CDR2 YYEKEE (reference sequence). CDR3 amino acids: CASSLVRVSSGANVLTF. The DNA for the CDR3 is TGTGCCAGCAGCTTGGTTCGGGTTAGTTCTGGGGCCAACGTCCTGACTTTC. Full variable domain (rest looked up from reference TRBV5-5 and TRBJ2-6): DAGVTQSPTHLIKTRGQQVTLRCSPISGHKSVSWYQQVLGQGPQFIFQYYEKEERGRGNFPDRFSARQFPNYSSELNVNALLLGDSALYLCASSLVRVSSGANVLTFGAGSRLTVL.

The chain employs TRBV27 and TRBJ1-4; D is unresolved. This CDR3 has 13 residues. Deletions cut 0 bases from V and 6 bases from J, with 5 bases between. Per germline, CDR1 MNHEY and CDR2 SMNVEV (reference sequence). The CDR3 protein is CASSLSYHEKLFF. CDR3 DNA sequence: TGTGCCAGCAGTTTATCATACCATGAAAAACTGTTTTTT.

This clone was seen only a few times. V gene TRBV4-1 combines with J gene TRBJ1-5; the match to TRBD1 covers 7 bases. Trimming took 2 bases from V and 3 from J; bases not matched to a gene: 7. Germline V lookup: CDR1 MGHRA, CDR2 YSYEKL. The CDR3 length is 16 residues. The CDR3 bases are TGCGCCAGCAGCCAAATCTTGACAGGGAACAATCAGCCCCAGCATTTT. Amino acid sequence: CASSQILTGNNQPQHF.